Sequencing of this T cell receptor beta chain was carried out in a study of cytomegalovirus exposure and HLA in healthy donors. General study findings and limits: TCR beta sequences reportedly predicted most subjects' HLA-A and HLA-B alleles accurately. The study found most TCR sequences rare, yet found some public TCRs in many donors. Reportedly, fewer N-insertions than the roughly 700-donor mean appeared in an Asian-associated ancestry cluster in a later analysis.

Primers included in the PCR were 60 Vbeta and 13 Jbeta primers. Assay used: immunoSEQ multiplex PCR; TCRdb lists only in-frame clones, some missing. The sample shows over 120,000 clones, roughly 70% of them seen only once. For this clone: Antigen specificity is unknown.

This CDR3 is built from 14 residues. Germline V gives CDR1 MDHEN, CDR2 SYDVKM. The V end was cut by 3 bases, the J end by 3 bases, with 11 bases between. This sequence originates from a woman aged 55-69 years in good health and CMV-seropositive. The V and J genes are TRBV28 and TRBJ1-1, with D unclear. The sequencing input was PBMCs. CDR3 sequence: CASSFPSLDTEAFF. CDR3 DNA: TGTGCCAGCAGTTTTCCTTCCCTTGACACTGAAGCTTTCTTT.